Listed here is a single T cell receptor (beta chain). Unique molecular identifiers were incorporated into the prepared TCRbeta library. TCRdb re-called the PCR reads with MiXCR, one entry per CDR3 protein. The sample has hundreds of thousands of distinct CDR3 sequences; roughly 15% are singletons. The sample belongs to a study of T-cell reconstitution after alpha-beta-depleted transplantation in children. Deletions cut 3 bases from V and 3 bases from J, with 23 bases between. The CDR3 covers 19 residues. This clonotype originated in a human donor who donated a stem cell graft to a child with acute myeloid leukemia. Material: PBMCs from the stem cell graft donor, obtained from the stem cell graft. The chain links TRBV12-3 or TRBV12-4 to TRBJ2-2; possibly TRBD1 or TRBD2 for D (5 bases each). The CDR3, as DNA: TGTGCCAGCAGTTTCGGGACCCCGGGTACTCGGTGGGACACCGGGGAGCTGTTTTTT. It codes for CASSFGTPGTRWDTGELFF.